The 26 T cell receptor beta chains below come from one sample, sequenced in a study of blood T cell repertoires in COVID-19. The data were produced by immunoSEQ multiplex PCR, yet TCRdb's version contains in-frame clones alone and is incomplete. Here the sample spans about 80,000 clones, about 83% being singletons. The sequenced sample was peripheral blood. Source of these receptors: a human donor in a cohort sampled during active COVID-19.

The J gene is TRBJ2-5, the V gene TRBV11-3; maybe TRBD2 (7 bases). Trimming cost V 0 bases and J 1 base, with 18 bases left between them. In germline, CDR1 is SGHNT, CDR2 YENEEA. This CDR3 has 18 amino acids. Here the CDR3 reads CASSLEEMRGGRQETQYF. The CDR3 bases are TGTGCCAGCAGCTTAGAAGAAATGAGGGGGGGTCGCCAAGAGACCCAGTACTTC.

In this sample, this clone turned up a few times. The chain couples TRBV15 to TRBJ2-6, with 8 bases that match TRBD1. This CDR3 region has 18 residues. Germline V gene lookup returns CDR1 LNHNV and CDR2 YYDKDF (reference sequence). V lost 6 bases, J lost 0 bases, and 10 bases stayed unmatched. The CDR3 DNA follows: TGTGCCACCAGTCCCCCCACAGGGGGAACCTCTGGGGCCAACGTCCTGACTTTC. Protein product: CATSPPTGGTSGANVLTF.

This clone is large by share. CDR3 in amino acids: CASSLVGGNIQYF. DNA of the CDR3: TGTGCCAGCAGTTTGGTGGGGGGAAACATTCAGTACTTC. The V gene is TRBV12-3 or TRBV12-4, the J gene TRBJ2-4; TRBD2 might be the D (6 bases). The V gene lost 3 bases and the J gene lost 6 bases, with 9 bases spanning the gap. This CDR3 has 13 residues.

This clone has just one count. The chain recombines TRBV6-5 with TRBJ2-5; 7 bases line up with TRBD1. V lost 7 bases, J lost 4 bases, and 6 bases stayed unmatched. This CDR3 has 13 amino acids. Germline CDR1 is MNHEY and CDR2 is SVGAGI. This CDR3 is CASKSTGLETQYF. In nucleotides, the CDR3 is TGTGCCAGCAAGTCGACAGGGTTAGAGACCCAGTACTTC.

This chain links TRBV7-2 with TRBJ1-1; the D gene is possibly TRBD1 (6 bases). V was trimmed by 0 bases and J by 3 bases, leaving 11 bases between them. The CDR3 loop spans 15 amino acids. Germline CDR1 and CDR2: SGHTA and FQGNSA. Here the CDR3 DNA reads TGTGCCAGCAGCTTAGCCCTCCCAGGGGACACTGAAGCTTTCTTT. Translation gives CASSLALPGDTEAFF.

This clone was seen a few times. The V gene is TRBV7-9, the J gene TRBJ1-2; D is uncertain. V was shortened by 5 bases and J by 0 bases, with 7 bases between the two germline ends. The CDR3 is 13 residues long. CDR1 is SEHNR and CDR2 is FQNEAQ in the germline V gene (reference sequence). CDR3 sequence reads: CASSQQSNYGYTF. For the CDR3, the DNA is TGTGCCAGCAGCCAACAGTCTAACTATGGCTACACCTTC.

V usage is TRBV5-1 and J usage is TRBJ2-7; 7 positions agree with TRBD1. The length of the CDR3 is 16 residues. Unmatched junction bases numbered 15, after V lost 3 bases and J lost 6 bases. Germline assignment: CDR1 SGHRS and CDR2 YFSETQ. CDR3 nucleotides: TGCGCCAGCAGCTCTCCCCCCACAGGGGTTGGACGCGAGCAGTACTTC. Its translation: CASSSPPTGVGREQYF.

CDR3 sequence: CASSPTGYTGELFF. The CDR3 region has the DNA TGTGCCAGCAGCCCGACAGGGTACACCGGGGAGCTGTTTTTT. The chain employs TRBV7-9 and TRBJ2-2, with 7 bases lining up with TRBD1. J was trimmed by 3 bases and V by 5 bases; bases with no gene match: 3. This CDR3 contains 14 residues. Germline-derived CDR1 and CDR2 are SEHNR and FQNEAQ (reference sequence).

The V call is TRBV6-5, the J call TRBJ2-7; D is possibly TRBD2 (6 bases). Germline CDR1 and CDR2: MNHEY and SVGAGI. V was pared by 10 bases and J by 4 bases, with 23 bases between. This CDR3 has 15 amino acids. In DNA, the CDR3 is TGTGCCACCGCCCGGAGGGTGGCCGTGGGGTACGAGCAGTACTTC. Protein sequence: CATARRVAVGYEQYF.

The rearrangement joins TRBV9 to TRBJ2-7; 8 nucleotides line up with TRBD1. The CDR3 totals 16 residues. Losses at the gene ends were 1 base for V and 3 bases for J; bases not matched to a gene: 9. Germline CDR1 SGDLS, CDR2 YYNGEE. The CDR3 loop reads CASSVSDRGRVYEQYF. The CDR3 region has the DNA TGTGCCAGCAGCGTAAGCGACAGGGGAAGGGTCTACGAGCAGTACTTC.

This clone was seen a handful of times. This chain links TRBV19 with TRBJ1-5, with 7 bases aligning to TRBD1. The CDR3 runs 13 residues. Germline trimming cut 8 bases from V and 5 bases from J; bases unmatched to any gene: 6. The germline gives CDR1 LNHDA, CDR2 SQIVND (reference sequence). CDR3 DNA: TGTGCCAGTGTGGACAGGTGGTATCAGCCCCAGCATTTT. Its protein is CASVDRWYQPQHF.

The chain recombines TRBV11-2 with TRBJ1-4, with a weak D call TRBD1 (5 bases). The germline V gene encodes CDR1 SGHAT and CDR2 FQNNGV. The CDR3 is made up of 16 amino acids. Trimming removed 5 bases from V and 0 bases from J, with 13 bases in between. CDR3 nucleotides: TGTGCCAGCAGCCTAGGGGTGGGAGCAACTAATGAAAAACTGTTTTTT. Its translation is CASSLGVGATNEKLFF.

This clone came up a few times. The chain joins TRBV13 to TRBJ1-1, with 8 bases identical to TRBD1. Losses at the gene ends were 5 bases for V and 6 bases for J; bases not matched to a gene: 8. The CDR3 runs to 14 residues. Germline CDR1 and CDR2: PRHDT and FYEKMQ (reference sequence). In DNA form, the CDR3 reads TGTGCCAGCAGCCTCCGTGGGACAGGACCTGAAGCTTTCTTT. Amino acid sequence: CASSLRGTGPEAFF. The whole variable domain, filled in from reference TRBV13 and TRBJ1-1, reads AAGVIQSPRHLIKEKRETATLKCYPIPRHDTVYWYQQGPGQDPQFLISFYEKMQSDKGSIPDRFSAQQFSDYHSELNMSSLELGDSALYFCASSLRGTGPEAFFGQGTRLTVV.

J is TRBJ2-7 and V is TRBV6-5; 9 bases line up with TRBD1. CDR3 length: 14 amino acids. Germline V lookup: CDR1 MNHEY, CDR2 SVGAGI. V lost 6 bases and J lost 2; bases outside the gene matches: 5. CDR3: CASSGTGRTYEQYF. The CDR3 DNA sequence: TGTGCCAGCAGCGGGACAGGGCGGACCTACGAGCAGTACTTC.

The chain uses TRBV5-1 and TRBJ2-2; 12 nucleotides match TRBD1. The V gene end was trimmed by 3 bases and the J gene end by 7 bases; junction bases not matched to a gene: 7. Germline CDR1 and CDR2: SGHRS and YFSETQ. The CDR3 covers 16 residues. CDR3 DNA: TGCGCCAGCAGCTCCGGGACAGGGGGCGCCGTCGGGGAGCTGTTTTTT. Amino acid sequence: CASSSGTGGAVGELFF.

The chain joins TRBV11-2 to TRBJ1-1; 9 nucleotides agree with TRBD1. The trim removed 5 bases at V and 4 bases at J, leaving 8 bases unmatched. This CDR3 contains 15 residues. Germline V gene sequence: CDR1 SGHAT, CDR2 FQNNGV. The DNA of the CDR3 is TGTGCCAGCAGCCAGGATGACAGGGGGGTCACTGAAGCTTTCTTT. Translating gives CASSQDDRGVTEAFF. Full variable domain (rest looked up from reference TRBV11-2 and TRBJ1-1): EAGVAQSPRYKIIEKRQSVAFWCNPISGHATLYWYQQILGQGPKLLIQFQNNGVVDDSQLPKDRFSAERLKGVDSTLKIQPAKLEDSAVYLCASSQDDRGVTEAFFGQGTRLTVV.

The chain has TRBV19 and TRBJ1-2; D is perhaps TRBD1 (6 bases). Per germline, CDR1 LNHDA and CDR2 SQIVND (reference sequence). V lost 11 bases, J lost 6 bases, and 16 bases lay in between. This CDR3 spans 12 amino acids. The CDR3 DNA is TGTGCCGCCCAACAGGGATACGATGGCTACACCTTC. Translation gives CAAQQGYDGYTF. Full variable domain (remainder filled in from reference TRBV19 and TRBJ1-2): DGGITQSPKYLFRKEGQNVTLSCEQNLNHDAMYWYRQDPGQGLRLIYYSQIVNDFQKGDIAEGYSVSREKKESFPLTVTSAQKNPTAFYLCAAQQGYDGYTFGSGTRLTVV.

The rearrangement links TRBV7-3 to TRBJ2-7; D unclear. The V gene's germline CDR1 is SGHTA and CDR2 FQGTGA. CDR3 length: 13 residues. Trimming pared 7 bases from V and 1 base from J, leaving 11 bases between. The CDR3 DNA is TGTGCCAGCACAAGTCGAGAATCCTACGAGCAGTACTTC. This sequence encodes CASTSRESYEQYF.

The rearrangement links TRBV12-5 to TRBJ1-1; weak D call: TRBD1 (6 bases). Germline values: CDR1 LGHNT, CDR2 FRNRAP. The CDR3 contains 12 residues. Trimming took off 3 bases at V and 11 bases at J, with 13 bases between the two ends. The CDR3 sequence: CASGLSDRRAFF. CDR3 in DNA: TGTGCTAGTGGTTTATCCGACAGGAGGGCTTTCTTT.

The chain couples TRBV28 to TRBJ2-2; 9 nucleotides line up with TRBD2. This CDR3 is 16 amino acids long. Looked up from germline, CDR1 is MDHEN and CDR2 is SYDVKM. V shed 5 bases, J shed 6 bases, and the junction held 10 bases outside the gene matches. CDR3 DNA sequence: TGTGCCAGCAGTCCTTGGCGGGGGGGCCCGGCCGGGGAGCTGTTTTTT. As protein: CASSPWRGGPAGELFF. Using reference TRBV28 and TRBJ2-2 for the parts outside the CDR3, the full variable domain is DVKVTQSSRYLVKRTGEKVFLECVQDMDHENMFWYRQDPGLGLRLIYFSYDVKMKEKGDIPEGYSVSREKKERFSLILESASTNQTSMYLCASSPWRGGPAGELFFGEGSRLTVL.

The chain is built from TRBV30 and TRBJ2-1, with D unclear. Germline V gene lookup returns CDR1 GTSNPN and CDR2 SVGIG (reference sequence). CDR3 length equals 14 residues. The V end was cut by 3 bases, the J end by 1 base, with 10 bases between. The CDR3: CAWRPSTSYNEQFF. The CDR3 nucleotides read TGTGCCTGGAGGCCCTCAACTTCCTACAATGAGCAGTTCTTC.

The chain couples TRBV2 to TRBJ1-4, with a possible D match to TRBD1 (5 bases). Trimming removed 4 bases at V and 1 base at J, with 13 bases between. The length of the CDR3 is 16 residues. Per the germline V gene, CDR1 is SNHLY and CDR2 is FYNNEI. The CDR3 loop reads CASSAQGLGTNEKLFF. The CDR3 DNA sequence: TGTGCCAGCAGTGCGCAGGGTTTAGGAACTAATGAAAAACTGTTTTTT.

The chain joins TRBV9 to TRBJ2-3; TRBD2 matches at 7 bases. Germline V lookup: CDR1 SGDLS, CDR2 YYNGEE. This CDR3 is 14 amino acids long. Trimming cost V 4 bases and J 4 bases; bases outside gene matches: 6. The CDR3: CASSRTRTPDTQYF. CDR3 DNA sequence: TGTGCCAGCAGCCGGACTAGGACGCCAGATACGCAGTATTTT.

The chain is built from TRBV30 and TRBJ1-6; no reliable D call. This CDR3 has 17 residues. The germline V gene has CDR1 GTSNPN and CDR2 SVGIG (reference sequence). V dropped 4 bases and J dropped 4 bases, with 20 bases sitting between them. The chain's CDR3 is CAWTRVPFASYNSPLHF. The CDR3 coding sequence is TGTGCCTGGACCCGGGTCCCCTTCGCTTCTTATAATTCACCCCTCCACTTT. Together with reference TRBV30 and TRBJ1-6, the CDR3 gives the full variable domain: SQTIHQWPATLVQPVGSPLSLECTVEGTSNPNLYWYRQAAGRGLQLLFYSVGIGQISSEVPQNLSASRPQDRQFILSSKKLLLSDSGFYLCAWTRVPFASYNSPLHFGNGTRLTVT.

Only one count was recorded for this clone. This CDR3 is CAWSPRGGYTF. Here the CDR3 DNA reads TGTGCCTGGAGTCCCAGGGGTGGCTACACCTTC. The V call is TRBV30, the J call TRBJ1-2, with TRBD1 as a possible D gene (6 bases). The CDR3 has 11 residues. The ends were cut back, 2 bases at V and 7 bases at J, with 8 bases in the middle. Germline V gene data show CDR1 as GTSNPN and CDR2 as SVGIG (reference sequence).

A single count supports this clone. The V and J genes are TRBV28 and TRBJ2-5; tentative D call: TRBD2 (5 bases). The length of the CDR3 is 12 residues. Germline V lookup: CDR1 MDHEN, CDR2 SYDVKM. V dropped 2 bases and J dropped 10 bases, with 11 bases sitting between them. The CDR3 DNA reads as TGTGCCAGCAGTTTAGGACTCGGGATCCAGTACTTC. The encoded protein is CASSLGLGIQYF.